What follows are 7 T cell receptor beta chains derived from one specimen sequenced in a study of blood T cell repertoires in COVID-19. Clones were sequenced by immunoSEQ multiplex PCR, and TCRdb holds only the in-frame ones, with some missing. The sample holds more than 200,000 clones, about 87% seen once. Input material: peripheral blood. The receptors originated from a man between 65 and 85 years old with acute or convalescent COVID-19.

The CDR3 region is CASSLDIQGGDSPLHF. Here the CDR3 DNA reads TGCGCCAGCAGCTTGGACATACAGGGAGGGGATTCACCCCTCCACTTT. The chain is built from TRBV5-1 and TRBJ1-6; D is perhaps TRBD1 (6 bases). CDR3 length equals 16 residues. V lost 0 bases and J lost 8, with 15 bases in between. Germline V gives CDR1 SGHRS, CDR2 YFSETQ.

The DNA for the CDR3 is TGTGCCAGCAGCTTGGCCGACGGGGGGCCAAACGAGCAGTACTTC. Protein sequence: CASSLADGGPNEQYF. V gene TRBV5-5 combines with J gene TRBJ2-7; D might be TRBD2 (7 bases). Trimming cost V 0 bases and J 5 bases, with 15 bases left between them. There are 15 residues in the CDR3. From germline, CDR1 is SGHKS and CDR2 YYEKEE (reference sequence).

The V call is TRBV7-9, the J call TRBJ1-6, with 9 bases fitting TRBD1. Germline V lookup: CDR1 SEHNR, CDR2 FQNEAQ (reference sequence). This CDR3 has 17 residues. The ends lost 1 base at V and 7 bases at J; junction bases unmatched: 8. The CDR3: CASSLGGQGWTNSPLHF. DNA for the CDR3: TGTGCCAGCAGCTTAGGTGGACAGGGGTGGACGAATTCACCCCTCCACTTT.

V is TRBV5-1 and J is TRBJ1-1; the D is unclear. Germline CDR1 SGHRS, CDR2 YFSETQ. Trimming cost V 0 bases and J 5 bases, with 14 bases left between them. The CDR3 contains 15 residues. CDR3 region: CASSLGRGLLTEAFF. Written as DNA, the CDR3 is TGCGCCAGCAGCTTGGGGAGAGGGTTGTTAACTGAAGCTTTCTTT.

The rearrangement joins TRBV2 to TRBJ1-6; D is uncertain. Germline CDR1 SNHLY, CDR2 FYNNEI. This CDR3 has 13 residues. Trimming took off 1 base at V and 11 bases at J, with 9 bases between the two ends. Written as DNA, the CDR3 is TGTGCCAGCAGTGAAGGTTGGGAGGCACCCCTCCACTTT. Translated: CASSEGWEAPLHF.

This chain connects TRBV3-1 (or the pseudogene TRBV3-2) to TRBJ2-1; no reliable D call. This CDR3 region has 14 residues. V dropped 2 bases and J dropped 2 bases, with 7 bases sitting between them. CDR1 and CDR2 from the germline V gene are LGHDT and YNNKEL (reference sequence). The CDR3 DNA reads as TGTGCCAGCAGCCAACGGGTTACCTACAATGAGCAGTTCTTC. Translated, it gives CASSQRVTYNEQFF.

This chain uses TRBV19 with TRBJ1-2; 11 bases are a match to TRBD1. Trimming cost V 4 bases and J 4 bases; bases outside gene matches: 5. This CDR3 region has 15 residues. The germline V gene has CDR1 LNHDA and CDR2 SQIVND (reference sequence). In nucleotides, the CDR3 is TGTGCCAGTAGTACGGACAGGGGGCAGCTCTATGGCTACACCTTC. It specifies CASSTDRGQLYGYTF.